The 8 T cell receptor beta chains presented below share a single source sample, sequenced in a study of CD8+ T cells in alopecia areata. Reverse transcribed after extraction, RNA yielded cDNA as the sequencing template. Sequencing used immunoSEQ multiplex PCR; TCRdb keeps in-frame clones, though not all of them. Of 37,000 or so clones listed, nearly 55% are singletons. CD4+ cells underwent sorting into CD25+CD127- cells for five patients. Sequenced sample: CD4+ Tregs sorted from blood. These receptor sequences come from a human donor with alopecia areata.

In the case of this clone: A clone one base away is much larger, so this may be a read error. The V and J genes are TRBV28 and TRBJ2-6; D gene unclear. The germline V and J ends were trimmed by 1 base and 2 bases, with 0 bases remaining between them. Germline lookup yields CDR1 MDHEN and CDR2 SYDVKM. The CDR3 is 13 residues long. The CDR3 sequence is CASSLSGANVLTF. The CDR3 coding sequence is TGTGCCAGCAGTTTATCTGGGGCCAACGTCCTGACTTTC.

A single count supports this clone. The DNA of the CDR3 is TGTGCCAGCAGTGGCGGGACTAGCGGGAACCAAGAGACCCAGTACTTC. It is translated as CASSGGTSGNQETQYF. The rearrangement joins TRBV28 to TRBJ2-5, with TRBD2 matching over 13 bases. Trimming removed 5 bases from V and 0 bases from J; junction bases left unmatched: 3. This CDR3 is 16 amino acids long. Germline lookup yields CDR1 MDHEN and CDR2 SYDVKM.

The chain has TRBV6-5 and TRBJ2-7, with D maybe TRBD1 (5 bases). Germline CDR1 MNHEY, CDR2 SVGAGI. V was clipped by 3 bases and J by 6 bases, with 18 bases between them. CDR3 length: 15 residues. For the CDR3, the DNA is TGTGCCAGCAGTTATGGTCAGGGTATGGCGTCCGAGCAGTACTTC. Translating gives CASSYGQGMASEQYF.

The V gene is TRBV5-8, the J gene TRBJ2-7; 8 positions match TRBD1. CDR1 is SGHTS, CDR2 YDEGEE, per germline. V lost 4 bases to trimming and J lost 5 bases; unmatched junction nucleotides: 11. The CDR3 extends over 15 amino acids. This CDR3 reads CASSGKTGASHEQYF. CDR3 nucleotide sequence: TGTGCCAGCAGCGGTAAGACAGGGGCCTCTCACGAGCAGTACTTC.

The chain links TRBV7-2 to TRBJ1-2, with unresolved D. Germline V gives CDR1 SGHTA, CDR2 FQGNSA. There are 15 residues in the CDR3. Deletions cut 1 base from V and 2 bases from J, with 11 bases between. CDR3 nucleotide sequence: TGTGCCAGCAGCTTAGGCCCTAACCGGAACTATGGCTACACCTTC. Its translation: CASSLGPNRNYGYTF.

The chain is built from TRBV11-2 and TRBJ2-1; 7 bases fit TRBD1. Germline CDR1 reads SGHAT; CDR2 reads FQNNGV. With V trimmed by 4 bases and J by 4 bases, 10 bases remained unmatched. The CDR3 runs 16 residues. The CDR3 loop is CASSSTGTAGYNEQFF. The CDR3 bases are TGTGCCAGCAGCTCCACCGGGACAGCCGGGTACAATGAGCAGTTCTTC.

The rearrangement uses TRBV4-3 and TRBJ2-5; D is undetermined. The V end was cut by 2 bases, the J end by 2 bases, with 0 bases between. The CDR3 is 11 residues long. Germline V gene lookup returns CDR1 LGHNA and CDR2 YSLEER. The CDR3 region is CASSQQETQYF. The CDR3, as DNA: TGCGCCAGCAGCCAACAAGAGACCCAGTACTTC.

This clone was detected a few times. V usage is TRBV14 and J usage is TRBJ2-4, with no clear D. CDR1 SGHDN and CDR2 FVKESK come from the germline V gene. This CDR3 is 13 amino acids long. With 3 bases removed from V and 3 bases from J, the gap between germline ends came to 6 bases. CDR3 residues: CASSQGGKNIQYF. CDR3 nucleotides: TGTGCCAGCAGCCAGGGCGGCAAAAACATTCAGTACTTC. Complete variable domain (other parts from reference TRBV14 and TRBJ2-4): EAGVTQFPSHSVIEKGQTVTLRCDPISGHDNLYWYRRVMGKEIKFLLHFVKESKQDESGMPNNRFLAERTGGTYSTLKVQPAELEDSGVYFCASSQGGKNIQYFGAGTRLSVL.